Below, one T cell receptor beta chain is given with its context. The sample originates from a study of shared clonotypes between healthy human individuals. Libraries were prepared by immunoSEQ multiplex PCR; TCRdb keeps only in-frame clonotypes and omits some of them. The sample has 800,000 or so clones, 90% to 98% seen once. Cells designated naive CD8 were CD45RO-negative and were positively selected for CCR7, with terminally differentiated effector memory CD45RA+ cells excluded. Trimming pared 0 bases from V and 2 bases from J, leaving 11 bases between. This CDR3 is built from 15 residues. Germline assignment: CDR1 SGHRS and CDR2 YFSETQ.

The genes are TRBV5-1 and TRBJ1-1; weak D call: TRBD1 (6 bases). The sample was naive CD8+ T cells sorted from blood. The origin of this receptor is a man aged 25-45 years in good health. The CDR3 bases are TGCGCCAGCAGCTTGGTGGGGGCGCCTAACACTGAAGCTTTCTTT. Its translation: CASSLVGAPNTEAFF. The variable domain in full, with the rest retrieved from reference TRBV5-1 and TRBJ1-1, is KAGVTQTPRYLIKTRGQQVTLSCSPISGHRSVSWYQQTPGQGLQFLFEYFSETQRNKGNFPGRFSGRQFSNSRSEMNVSTLELGDSALYLCASSLVGAPNTEAFFGQGTRLTVV.